The rows below give T cell receptor beta chains drawn from one sample of a study of sequential checkpoint blockade in melanoma. Clones were sequenced by immunoSEQ multiplex PCR, and TCRdb holds only the in-frame ones, with some missing. The data contain about 32,000 clones, approximately 82% of them singletons. The sample was CD8+ T cells sorted from blood (inferred from file names), taken from a patient given nivolumab and ipilimumab in sequence. These receptors all come from a human donor with melanoma. Both conserved end residues are part of each CDR3. Each record gives: D gene, clone size, J gene, V gene, CDR3 DNA, CDR3 protein. The D gene is left open where the match is weak. Clone sizes are given selectively: once, few, many, or a class where the clone is expanded.

NA,NA,TRBJ2-7,TRBV19,TGTGCCAGTAGCCACACGGACAGCTACGAGCAGTACTTC,CASSHTDSYEQYF
TRBD2,NA,TRBJ2-7,TRBV6-6,TGTGCCAGCAGTTCCGTACTAGCGGGAGACAACAACGAGCAGTACTTC,CASSSVLAGDNNEQYF
NA,once,TRBJ2-7,TRBV7-9,TGTGCCAGCAGCTTAAGGTCAGCTAGCTGGGAGCAGTACTTC,CASSLRSASWEQYF
TRBD1,NA,TRBJ1-2,TRBV6-1,TGTGCCAGCAGTCTACCGGGACAGGGAAGCGGCTACACCTTC,CASSLPGQGSGYTF
TRBD1,NA,TRBJ2-7,TRBV2,TGTGCCAGCAGTGAATTTCAGGGGGTAACCTACGAGCAGTACTTC,CASSEFQGVTYEQYF
TRBD1,once,TRBJ1-1,TRBV4-3,TGCGCCAGCAGCCACCGGGTTCAGGGGGCGGTTGAAGCTTTCTTT,CASSHRVQGAVEAFF
NA,NA,TRBJ2-1,TRBV5-1,TGCGCCAGCAGCTTGGCCAAGCCCGTATCCTACAATGAGCAGTTCTTC,CASSLAKPVSYNEQFF
NA,NA,TRBJ2-7,TRBV11-2,TGTGCCAGCAGCTGGGACATCAGACTTTACGAGCAGTACTTC,CASSWDIRLYEQYF
NA,few,TRBJ2-1,TRBV27,TGTGCCAGCAGTCCAGGCAATGAGCAGTTCTTC,CASSPGNEQFF
NA,NA,TRBJ1-2,TRBV30,TGTGCCTGGAGTCCAGGGTGGGCCTATGGCTACACCTTC,CAWSPGWAYGYTF
NA,NA,TRBJ1-2,TRBV27,TGTGCCAGCAGTTTCTCCTCTCAGACAGGCTACTATGGCTACACCTTC,CASSFSSQTGYYGYTF
TRBD2,NA,TRBJ2-1,TRBV11-1,TGTGCCAGCAGCATAGGACTAGCAATCAATGAGCAGTTCTTC,CASSIGLAINEQFF
TRBD2,NA,TRBJ2-1,TRBV6-6,TGTGCCAGCAGTTACTCGCCAAGCGGGAGGGGTGAGCAGTTCTTC,CASSYSPSGRGEQFF
NA,NA,TRBJ2-5,TRBV27,TGTGCCAGCAGCCTAGGGCAGGGAAGGCAAGAGACCCAGTACTTC,CASSLGQGRQETQYF
NA,NA,TRBJ2-7,TRBV28,TGTGCCAGCAGTTTTATAACAGGGCAGTCCTACGAGCAGTACTTC,CASSFITGQSYEQYF
NA,large,TRBJ1-1,TRBV7-9,TGTGCCAGCAGCTTACAAGAGGGCCTTGAAGCTTTCTTT,CASSLQEGLEAFF
NA,NA,TRBJ1-1,TRBV27,TGTGCCAGCAGTGTAACAGGGTTCGCTACAGCTTTCTTT,CASSVTGFATAFF
TRBD2,NA,TRBJ2-3,TRBV9,TGTGCCAGCACACCAGGGACTAGCGGGAAAGATACGCAGTATTTT,CASTPGTSGKDTQYF
NA,NA,TRBJ1-2,TRBV5-6,TGTGCCAGCAGCTTGGTACCCAGTGCTAACTATGGCTACACCTTC,CASSLVPSANYGYTF
TRBD1,NA,TRBJ1-4,TRBV7-9,TGTGCCAGCAGCAAAGACAGGGGGCGCGAAAAACTGTTTTTT,CASSKDRGREKLFF
NA,NA,TRBJ2-7,TRBV6-5,TGTGCCAGCAGTTACACAGAAACCTACGAGCAGTACTTC,CASSYTETYEQYF
NA,NA,TRBJ2-3,TRBV27,TGTGCCAGCAGTTTCGGGTTGTGGCAGTATTTT,CASSFGLWQYF
NA,NA,TRBJ1-1,TRBV19,TGTGCCAGTAGTTGGCGCGGAGTTGAAGCTTTCTTT,CASSWRGVEAFF
NA,NA,TRBJ2-7,TRBV18,TGTGCCAGCTCACCCTCCGGAGGGGCCTACGAGCAGTACTTC,CASSPSGGAYEQYF
NA,NA,TRBJ2-7,TRBV5-6,TGTGCCAGCAGCTTTTTAGAGAGCTACGAGCAGTACTTC,CASSFLESYEQYF
NA,once,TRBJ2-3,TRBV6-6,TGTGCCAGCAGTTTTACAGGGACAGATACGCAGTATTTT,CASSFTGTDTQYF
NA,NA,TRBJ2-7,TRBV28,TGTGCCAGCAGTTTACTCGCTAGTTCCTACGAGCAGTACTTC,CASSLLASSYEQYF
NA,few,TRBJ1-3,TRBV28,TGTGCCAGCAGTTTACAGTCTGGAAACACCATATATTTT,CASSLQSGNTIYF
TRBD2,NA,TRBJ2-7,TRBV27,TGTGCCAGCAGACCTAGCGGCCCCTCCTACGAGCAGTACTTC,CASRPSGPSYEQYF
TRBD2,NA,TRBJ2-1,TRBV28,TGTGCCAGCAGTCTTACTAGCGGGCCTCCTCTTGAGCAGTTCTTC,CASSLTSGPPLEQFF
TRBD1,NA,TRBJ2-7,TRBV2,TGTGCCAGCGCGAAGTTTGACAGGGGGCCCTCCTACGAGCAGTACTTC,CASAKFDRGPSYEQYF
NA,NA,TRBJ2-7,TRBV27,TGTGCCAGCAGTTTATTAGGGGGGGGTATAAGCTCCTACGAGCAGTACTTC,CASSLLGGGISSYEQYF
TRBD2,NA,TRBJ2-1,TRBV7-8,TGTGCCAGCAGCTTATTGGGGACGGGAGGGGACAATGAGCAGTTCTTC,CASSLLGTGGDNEQFF
NA,NA,TRBJ2-7,TRBV28,TGTGCCAGCAGTTTGTCGTCTTCGAGCGAGCAGTACTTC,CASSLSSSSEQYF
NA,NA,TRBJ1-2,TRBV4-1,TGTGCCAGCAGCCAAATCGGAGGGGAACTCTATGGCTACACCTTC,CASSQIGGELYGYTF
NA,NA,TRBJ1-1,TRBV27,TGTGCCAGCAGCTTCAGACAAGCGAACACTGAAGCTTTCTTT,CASSFRQANTEAFF
NA,NA,TRBJ2-3,TRBV7-3,TGTGCCAGCAGCCCCAGCGTCGCAGATACGCAGTATTTT,CASSPSVADTQYF
NA,NA,TRBJ1-2,TRBV5-5,TGTGCCAGCAGCCTACAGACAGGAGACTATGGCTACACCTTC,CASSLQTGDYGYTF
NA,NA,TRBJ2-5,TRBV4-1,TGCGCCAGCAGCCAAGAAAGTTTCCGCGCCCGGGAGACCCAGTACTTC,CASSQESFRARETQYF
NA,NA,TRBJ2-7,TRBV11-2,TGTGCCAGCAGCTTAGGACTGACTTCATACGAGCAGTACTTC,CASSLGLTSYEQYF
NA,NA,TRBJ1-4,TRBV13,TGTGCCAGCAGCCCCGCGAGGGACTACGGTGAAAAACTGTTTTTT,CASSPARDYGEKLFF
NA,once,TRBJ1-2,TRBV6-1,TGTGCCAGCAGCCAAAGCGGGAGGGTCTGGTATGGCTACACCTTC,CASSQSGRVWYGYTF
TRBD1,NA,TRBJ2-7,TRBV27,TGTGCCAGCAGTTTATCACCAGGGGGCGACGAGCAGTACTTC,CASSLSPGGDEQYF
NA,NA,TRBJ2-7,TRBV23-1,TGCGCCAGCAGACGGGAGCCCTCTACCTCCTACGAGCAGTACTTC,CASRREPSTSYEQYF
NA,NA,TRBJ2-1,TRBV19,TGTGCCAGTAGTATAATGGGGGGCTCCTACAATGAGCAGTTCTTC,CASSIMGGSYNEQFF
NA,NA,TRBJ1-5,TRBV27,TGTGCCAGCAGTTTAGGGCCGGGCAATCAGCCCCAGCATTTT,CASSLGPGNQPQHF
TRBD1,NA,TRBJ1-2,TRBV10-2,TGCGCCAGCAGTGCTCCGGGACAGGGCTATGGCTACACCTTC,CASSAPGQGYGYTF
NA,NA,TRBJ2-2,TRBV9,TGTGCCAGCAGCGCGGGGCAGGGGCCCACCGGGGAGCTGTTTTTT,CASSAGQGPTGELFF
TRBD1,NA,TRBJ1-1,TRBV4-1,TGCGCCAGCAGCCAAAGACAGGGTAACACTGAAGCTTTCTTT,CASSQRQGNTEAFF
NA,few,TRBJ1-2,TRBV14,TGTGCCAGCAGCCAAGTATCGCAGGGTTACTATGGCTACACCTTC,CASSQVSQGYYGYTF
NA,NA,TRBJ1-5,TRBV27,TGTGCCAGCAGTTTCCGGGGGTCGAGGGGCAATCAGCCCCAGCATTTT,CASSFRGSRGNQPQHF
NA,NA,TRBJ2-7,TRBV4-1,TGCGCCAGCAGCCCGAGGATTCGGGACGAGCAGTACTTC,CASSPRIRDEQYF
NA,NA,TRBJ1-1,TRBV19,TGTGCCAGTATGGCGTGGGCGGAAGCTTTCTTT,CASMAWAEAFF
TRBD2,few,TRBJ2-7,TRBV6-5,TGTGCCAGCAGTTACTCGGAGCGGGGGAGGCACGAGCAGTACTTC,CASSYSERGRHEQYF
NA,NA,TRBJ1-5,TRBV19,TGTGCCAGTAGTCGCGACGGAACAGGATATAGCAATCAGCCCCAGCATTTT,CASSRDGTGYSNQPQHF
NA,once,TRBJ2-7,TRBV16,TGTGCCAGCAGCCAATCCTTCGGGGGACTTTCCTACGAGCAGTACTTC,CASSQSFGGLSYEQYF
NA,few,TRBJ2-7,TRBV21-1,TGTGCCAGCAGCAAAGGATACAGACTCGGGACTAGCGGGAGGATCAACGAGCAGTACTTC,CASSKGYRLGTSGRINEQYF
NA,NA,TRBJ1-5,TRBV4-3,TGCGCCAGCAGCCAAGATCTTTATTCAGGAGGGCACAATCAGCCCCAGCATTTT,CASSQDLYSGGHNQPQHF
TRBD1,NA,TRBJ2-7,TRBV6-1,TGTGCCAGCAGTTTCGACTCGACAGGGCGGGACGAGCAGTACTTC,CASSFDSTGRDEQYF
NA,NA,TRBJ2-1,TRBV7-3,TGTGCCAGCAGCTTAACGACTAGACAGCAGTTCTTC,CASSLTTRQQFF